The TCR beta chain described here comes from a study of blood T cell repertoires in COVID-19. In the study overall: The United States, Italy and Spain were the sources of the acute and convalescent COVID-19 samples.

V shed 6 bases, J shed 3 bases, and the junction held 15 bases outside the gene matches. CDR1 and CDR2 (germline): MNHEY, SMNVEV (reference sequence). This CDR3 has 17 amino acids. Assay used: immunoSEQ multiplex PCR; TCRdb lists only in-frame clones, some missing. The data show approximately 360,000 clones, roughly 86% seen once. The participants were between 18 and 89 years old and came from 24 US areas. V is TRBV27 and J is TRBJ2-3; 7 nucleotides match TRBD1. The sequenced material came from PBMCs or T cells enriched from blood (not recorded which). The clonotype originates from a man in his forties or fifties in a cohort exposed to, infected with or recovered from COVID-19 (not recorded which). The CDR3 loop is CASRNLLGDRDTDTQYF. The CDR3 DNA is TGTGCCAGCAGAAATCTCCTGGGAGACAGGGATACAGATACGCAGTATTTT.